This T cell receptor beta chain was recorded in a study of T cells after yellow fever vaccination. CDR1 is SGHVT, CDR2 SQSDAQ, per germline. CDR3 length: 16 residues. Trimming at V came to 1 base and at J to 2 bases, leaving 8 bases not matched to a gene. For TCR, cDNA came from 5'RACE template switching, which added a universal primer site and UMIs. TCRdb processed the 5' RACE reads anew with MiXCR; each CDR3 protein has one entry. This sample has 200,000 to 300,000 distinct CDR3 sequences, with roughly 13% found just once. The J gene is TRBJ2-7, the V gene TRBV7-4; 7 bases agree with TRBD2. This specimen was CD4+ T cells sorted from PBMCs, taken 45 days after the yellow fever booster vaccination. The origin of this receptor is a young man who received the YFV17D yellow fever vaccine. In DNA, the CDR3 is TGTGCCAGCAGCTTAGGAAGGTGCGGGGGTACCTACGAGCAGTACTTC. Translating gives CASSLGRCGGTYEQYF.